This TCR beta chain came from a study of multiple sclerosis patients with progressive multifocal leukoencephalopathy. Across the whole study: Controls were natalizumab-treated multiple sclerosis patients who did not develop PML, sampled longitudinally.

Spiked into each PCR were synthetic inline TR CDR3 controls of all V-J pairings. Profiling relied on immunoSEQ multiplex PCR, and the TCRdb table lists in-frame clones only, not all of them. The sample lists tens of thousands of clones, 80% to 95% occurring once. Study observations and caveats: At PML onset, no shared TRBV or TRBJ gene usage was seen.

Specified time point: before natalizumab initiation. The T0 samples predate the first natalizumab infusion. Regarding this clone: Its antigen is unidentified.

Sequencing used PBMCs. The TCR comes from a young man with multiple sclerosis.

In DNA form, the CDR3 reads TGTGCCAGTAGTCCCAGGGCGGGCTATAATTCACCCCTCCACTTT. Translation gives CASSPRAGYNSPLHF. The V and J genes are TRBV19 and TRBJ1-6, with D tentatively TRBD1 (5 bases). CDR3 length equals 15 residues. The germline V gene has CDR1 LNHDA and CDR2 SQIVND (reference sequence). V was trimmed by 5 bases and J by 3 bases, leaving 11 bases between them. Together with reference TRBV19 and TRBJ1-6, the CDR3 gives the full variable domain: DGGITQSPKYLFRKEGQNVTLSCEQNLNHDAMYWYRQDPGQGLRLIYYSQIVNDFQKGDIAEGYSVSREKKESFPLTVTSAQKNPTAFYLCASSPRAGYNSPLHFGNGTRLTVT.